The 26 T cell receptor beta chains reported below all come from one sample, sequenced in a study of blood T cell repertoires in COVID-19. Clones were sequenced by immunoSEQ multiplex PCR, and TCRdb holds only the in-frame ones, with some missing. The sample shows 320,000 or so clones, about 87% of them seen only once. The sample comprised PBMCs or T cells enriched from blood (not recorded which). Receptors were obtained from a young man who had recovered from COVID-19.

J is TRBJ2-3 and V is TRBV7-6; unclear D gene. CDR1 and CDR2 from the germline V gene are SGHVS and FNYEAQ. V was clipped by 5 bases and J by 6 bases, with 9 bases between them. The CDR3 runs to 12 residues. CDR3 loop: CASSPNEDTQYF. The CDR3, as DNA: TGTGCCAGCAGCCCGAATGAGGATACGCAGTATTTT. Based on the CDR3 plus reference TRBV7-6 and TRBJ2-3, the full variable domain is GAGVSQSPRYKVTKRGQDVALRCDPISGHVSLYWYRQALGQGPEFLTYFNYEAQQDKSGLPNDRFSAERPEGSISTLTIQRTEQRDSAMYRCASSPNEDTQYFGPGTRLTVL.

CDR3 in amino acids: CASSLSGGAPDTQYF. In DNA, the CDR3 is TGTGCCAGCAGCCTTAGCGGGGGGGCCCCGGATACGCAGTATTTT. The V call is TRBV5-4, the J call TRBJ2-3, with 11 bases fitting TRBD2. Germline loops: CDR1 SGHNT, CDR2 YYREEE (reference sequence). This CDR3 spans 15 amino acids. J gave up 6 bases and V 4 bases, and 7 bases lay outside the gene matches. Variable domain in full (rest from reference TRBV5-4 and TRBJ2-3): ETGVTQSPTHLIKTRGQQVTLRCSSQSGHNTVSWYQQALGQGPQFIFQYYREEENGRGNFPPRFSGLQFPNYSSELNVNALELDDSALYLCASSLSGGAPDTQYFGPGTRLTVL.

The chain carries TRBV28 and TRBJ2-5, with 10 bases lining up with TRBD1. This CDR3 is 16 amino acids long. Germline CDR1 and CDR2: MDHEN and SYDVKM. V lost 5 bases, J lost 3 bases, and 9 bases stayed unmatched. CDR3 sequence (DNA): TGTGCCAGCAGTAGATACCGGGACAGGGGAAAAGAGACCCAGTACTTC. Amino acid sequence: CASSRYRDRGKETQYF.

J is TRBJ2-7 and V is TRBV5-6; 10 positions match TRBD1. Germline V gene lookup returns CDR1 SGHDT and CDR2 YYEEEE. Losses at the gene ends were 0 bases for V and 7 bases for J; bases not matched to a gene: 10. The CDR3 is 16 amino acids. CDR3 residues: CASSLVVTGGFWEQYF. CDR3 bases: TGTGCCAGCAGCTTGGTGGTGACAGGGGGCTTTTGGGAGCAGTACTTC.

The CDR3 DNA follows: TGTGCCAGCAGTGGCCTTGGTGCACAGCCCCAGCATTTT. Its protein is CASSGLGAQPQHF. This chain connects TRBV27 to TRBJ1-5, with D unresolved. CDR3 size: 13 residues. Germline CDR1 MNHEY, CDR2 SMNVEV (reference sequence). V was cut by 5 bases and J by 7 bases, with 12 bases left in between.

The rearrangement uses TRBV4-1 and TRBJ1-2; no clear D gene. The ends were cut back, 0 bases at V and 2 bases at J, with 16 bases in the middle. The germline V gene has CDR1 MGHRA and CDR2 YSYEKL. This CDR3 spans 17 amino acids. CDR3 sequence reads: CASSQEGRRSLNYGYTF. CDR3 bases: TGCGCCAGCAGCCAAGAAGGGAGAAGGTCACTAAACTATGGCTACACCTTC.

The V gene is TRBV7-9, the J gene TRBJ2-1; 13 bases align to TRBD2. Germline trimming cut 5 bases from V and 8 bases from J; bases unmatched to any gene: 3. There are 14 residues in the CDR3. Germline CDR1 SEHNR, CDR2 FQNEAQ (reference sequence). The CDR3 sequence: CASSGLAGEYEQFF. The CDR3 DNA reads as TGTGCCAGCAGCGGACTAGCGGGGGAGTATGAGCAGTTCTTC.

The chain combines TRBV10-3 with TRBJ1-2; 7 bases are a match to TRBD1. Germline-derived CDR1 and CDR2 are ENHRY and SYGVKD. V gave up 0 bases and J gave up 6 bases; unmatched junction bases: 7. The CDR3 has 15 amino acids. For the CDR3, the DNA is TGTGCCATCAGTGAGTCGGACAGGCCTAGGGATGGCTACACCTTC. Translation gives CAISESDRPRDGYTF.

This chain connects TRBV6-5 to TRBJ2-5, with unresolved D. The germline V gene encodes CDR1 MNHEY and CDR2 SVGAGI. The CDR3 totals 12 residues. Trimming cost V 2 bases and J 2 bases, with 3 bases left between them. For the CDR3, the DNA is TGTGCCAGCAGTTACCTACAAGAGACCCAGTACTTC. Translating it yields CASSYLQETQYF.

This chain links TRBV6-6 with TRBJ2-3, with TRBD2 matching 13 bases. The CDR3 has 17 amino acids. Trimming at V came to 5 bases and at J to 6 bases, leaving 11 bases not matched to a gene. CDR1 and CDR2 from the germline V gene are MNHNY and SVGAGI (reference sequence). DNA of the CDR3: TGTGCCAGCAGTCACGGACTAGCGGGGGCCAACGGGGATACGCAGTATTTT. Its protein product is CASSHGLAGANGDTQYF.

CDR3 residues: CASSSDLGYEQFF. CDR3 DNA sequence: TGTGCCAGCAGTTCCGACTTAGGCTATGAGCAGTTCTTC. V gene TRBV6-2 or TRBV6-3 combines with J gene TRBJ2-1; D call uncertain. The CDR3 is 13 residues long. Germline CDR1 reads MNHEY; CDR2 reads SVGEGT. The V and J ends lost 4 bases and 8 bases respectively, with 12 bases between them.

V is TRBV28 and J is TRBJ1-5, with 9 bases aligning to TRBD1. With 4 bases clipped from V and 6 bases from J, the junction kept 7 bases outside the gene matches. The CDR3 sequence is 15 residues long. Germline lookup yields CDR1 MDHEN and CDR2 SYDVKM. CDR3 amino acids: CASSSDRGRGQPQHF. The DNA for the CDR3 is TGTGCCAGCAGTTCGGACAGGGGACGGGGTCAGCCCCAGCATTTT.

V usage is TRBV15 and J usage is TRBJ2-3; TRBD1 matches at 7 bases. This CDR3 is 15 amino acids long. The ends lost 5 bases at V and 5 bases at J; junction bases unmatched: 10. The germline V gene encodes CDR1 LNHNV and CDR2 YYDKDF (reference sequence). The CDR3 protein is CATSGRDRPRDTQYF. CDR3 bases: TGTGCCACCAGCGGTCGGGACAGACCCAGAGATACGCAGTATTTT.

The DNA of the CDR3 is TGTGCCAGCAGTCAACTCGGGACAGGGGTTCACAATGAGCAGTTCTTC. Translating it yields CASSQLGTGVHNEQFF. V is TRBV27 and J is TRBJ2-1; the match to TRBD1 covers 10 bases. This CDR3 has 16 amino acids. The germline CDR1 and CDR2 sequences are MNHEY and SMNVEV (reference sequence). V trimming: 5 bases; J trimming: 5 bases; junction bases outside the gene matches: 9.

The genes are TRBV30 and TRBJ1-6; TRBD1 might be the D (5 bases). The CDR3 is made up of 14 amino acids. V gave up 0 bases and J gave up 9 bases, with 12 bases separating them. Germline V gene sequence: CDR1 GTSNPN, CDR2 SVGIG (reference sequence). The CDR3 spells CAWSVKGVGSPLHF. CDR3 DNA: TGTGCCTGGAGTGTAAAAGGGGTTGGTTCACCCCTCCACTTT.

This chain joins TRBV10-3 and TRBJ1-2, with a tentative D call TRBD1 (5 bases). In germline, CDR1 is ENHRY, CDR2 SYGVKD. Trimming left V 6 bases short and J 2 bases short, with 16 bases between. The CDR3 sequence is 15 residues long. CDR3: CAISHKPTANYGYTF. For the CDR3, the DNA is TGTGCCATCAGCCACAAGCCGACAGCGAACTATGGCTACACCTTC.

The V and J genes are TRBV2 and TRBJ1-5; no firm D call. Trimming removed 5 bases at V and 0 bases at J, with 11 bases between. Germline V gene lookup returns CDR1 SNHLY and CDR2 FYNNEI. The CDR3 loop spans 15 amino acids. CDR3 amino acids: CASSPENLSNQPQHF. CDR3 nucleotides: TGTGCCAGCAGTCCGGAGAATCTTAGCAATCAGCCCCAGCATTTT.

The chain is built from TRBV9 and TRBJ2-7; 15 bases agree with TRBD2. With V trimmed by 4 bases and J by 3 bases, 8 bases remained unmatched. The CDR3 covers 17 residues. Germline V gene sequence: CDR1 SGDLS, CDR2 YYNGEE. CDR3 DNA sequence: TGTGCCAGCAGCCACGGGACTAGCGGGGGGCCAAGCTACGAGCAGTACTTC. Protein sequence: CASSHGTSGGPSYEQYF.

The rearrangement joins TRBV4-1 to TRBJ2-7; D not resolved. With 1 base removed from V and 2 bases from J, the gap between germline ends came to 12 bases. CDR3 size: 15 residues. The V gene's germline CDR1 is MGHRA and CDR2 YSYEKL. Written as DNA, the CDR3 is TGCGCCAGCAGCCAAGTGCGAGAGTTAACCTACGAGCAGTACTTC. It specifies CASSQVRELTYEQYF.

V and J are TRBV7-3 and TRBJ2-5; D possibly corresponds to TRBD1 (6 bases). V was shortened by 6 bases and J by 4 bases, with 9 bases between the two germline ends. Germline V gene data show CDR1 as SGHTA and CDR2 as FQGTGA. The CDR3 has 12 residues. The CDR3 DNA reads TGTGCCAGCAGAATACAGGGAGAGACCCAGTACTTC. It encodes CASRIQGETQYF.

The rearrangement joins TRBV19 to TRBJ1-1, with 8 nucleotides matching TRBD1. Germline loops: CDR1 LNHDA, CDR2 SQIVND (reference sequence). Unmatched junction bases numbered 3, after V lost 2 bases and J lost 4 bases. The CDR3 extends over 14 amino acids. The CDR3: CASSITGGTTEAFF. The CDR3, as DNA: TGTGCCAGTAGTATAACAGGGGGTACCACTGAAGCTTTCTTT.

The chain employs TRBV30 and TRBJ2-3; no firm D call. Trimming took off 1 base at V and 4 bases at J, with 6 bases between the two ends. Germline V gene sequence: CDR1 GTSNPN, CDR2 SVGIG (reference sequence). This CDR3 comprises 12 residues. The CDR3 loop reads CAWSESADTQYF. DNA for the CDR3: TGTGCCTGGAGTGAGTCAGCAGATACGCAGTATTTT.

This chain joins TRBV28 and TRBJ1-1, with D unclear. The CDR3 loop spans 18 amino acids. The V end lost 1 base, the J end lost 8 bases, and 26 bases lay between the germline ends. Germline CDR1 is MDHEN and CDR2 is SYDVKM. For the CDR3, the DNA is TGTGCCAGCAGTTTATTGTGGCCGCAACTTGACTCCCAAACAGAAGCTTTCTTT. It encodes CASSLLWPQLDSQTEAFF.

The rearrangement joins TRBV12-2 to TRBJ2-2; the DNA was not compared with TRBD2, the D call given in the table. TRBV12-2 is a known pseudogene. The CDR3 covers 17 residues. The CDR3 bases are TGTGCAAGTCGCTTACGCAGAGGAGGGGCGCCCACCGGGGAGCTGTTTTTT. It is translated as CASRLRRGGAPTGELFF.

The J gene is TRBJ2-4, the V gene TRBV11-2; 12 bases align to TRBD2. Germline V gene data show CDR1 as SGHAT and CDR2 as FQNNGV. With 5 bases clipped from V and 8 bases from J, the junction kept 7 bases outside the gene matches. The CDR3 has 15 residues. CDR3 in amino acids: CASSDRLAGEDIQYF. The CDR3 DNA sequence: TGTGCCAGCAGCGACAGACTAGCGGGGGAAGACATTCAGTACTTC.

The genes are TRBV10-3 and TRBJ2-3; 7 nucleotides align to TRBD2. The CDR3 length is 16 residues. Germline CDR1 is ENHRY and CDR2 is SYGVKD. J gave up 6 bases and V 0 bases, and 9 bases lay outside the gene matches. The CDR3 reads CAISESQRGPSDTQYF. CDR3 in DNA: TGTGCCATCAGTGAGTCTCAGCGGGGCCCCTCGGATACGCAGTATTTT.